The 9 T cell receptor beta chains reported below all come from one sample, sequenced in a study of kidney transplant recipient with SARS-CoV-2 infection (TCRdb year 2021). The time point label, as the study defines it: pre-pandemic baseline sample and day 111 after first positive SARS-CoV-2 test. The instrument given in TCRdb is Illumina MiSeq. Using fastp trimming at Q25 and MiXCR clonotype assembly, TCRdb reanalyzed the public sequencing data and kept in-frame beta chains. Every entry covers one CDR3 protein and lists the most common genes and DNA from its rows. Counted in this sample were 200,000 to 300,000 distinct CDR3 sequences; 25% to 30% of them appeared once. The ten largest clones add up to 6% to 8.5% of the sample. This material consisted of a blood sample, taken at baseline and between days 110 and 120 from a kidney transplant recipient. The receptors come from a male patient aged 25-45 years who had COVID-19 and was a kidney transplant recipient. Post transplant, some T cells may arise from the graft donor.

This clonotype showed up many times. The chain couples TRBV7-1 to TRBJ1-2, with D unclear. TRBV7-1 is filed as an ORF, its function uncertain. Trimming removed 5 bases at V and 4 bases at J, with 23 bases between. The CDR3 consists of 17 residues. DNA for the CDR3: TGTGCCAGCAGCCGTGGCAATCACGAGGGAAAGACCTATGGCTACACCTTC. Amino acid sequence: CASSRGNHEGKTYGYTF.

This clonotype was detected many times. The DNA for the CDR3 is TGCGCCAGCTATACAGGATCGGTTCGAAAGACCTATGGCTACACCTTC. This gives the protein CASYTGSVRKTYGYTF. The gene calls are TRBV5-1 and TRBJ1-2; a weak D match, TRBD1 (5 bases). V lost 7 bases and J lost 4, with 23 bases in between. CDR1 and CDR2 (germline): SGHRS, YFSETQ. The CDR3 has 16 residues.

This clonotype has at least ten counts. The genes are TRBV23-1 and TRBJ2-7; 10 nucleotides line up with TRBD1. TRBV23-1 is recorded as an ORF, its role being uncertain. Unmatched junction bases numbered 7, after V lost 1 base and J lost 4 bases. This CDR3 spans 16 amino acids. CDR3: CASSQLPGQGSYEQYF. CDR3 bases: TGCGCCAGCAGTCAATTACCGGGACAGGGGAGTTACGAGCAGTACTTC.

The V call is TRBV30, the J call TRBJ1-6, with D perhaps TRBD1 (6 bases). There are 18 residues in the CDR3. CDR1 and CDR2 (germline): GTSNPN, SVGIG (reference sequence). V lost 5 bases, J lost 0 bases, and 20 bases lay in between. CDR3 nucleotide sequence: TGTGCCTGGGCTCGGCAACGGGGGGCAAGCTCCTATAATTCACCCCTCCACTTT. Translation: CAWARQRGASSYNSPLHF.

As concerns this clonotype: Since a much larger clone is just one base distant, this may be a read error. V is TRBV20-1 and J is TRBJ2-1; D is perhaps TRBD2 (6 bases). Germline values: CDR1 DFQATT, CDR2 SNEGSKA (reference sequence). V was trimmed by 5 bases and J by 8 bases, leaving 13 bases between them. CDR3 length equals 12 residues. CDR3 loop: CSAWRGNDEQFF. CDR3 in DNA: TGCAGTGCTTGGCGGGGAAACGATGAGCAGTTCTTC.

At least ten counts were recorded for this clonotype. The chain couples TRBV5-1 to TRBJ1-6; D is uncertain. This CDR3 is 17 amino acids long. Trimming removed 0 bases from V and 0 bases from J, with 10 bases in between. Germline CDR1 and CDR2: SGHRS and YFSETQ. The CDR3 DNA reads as TGCGCCAGCAGCTTGGCCGGCCGAAGCTCCTATAATTCACCCCTCCACTTT. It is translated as CASSLAGRSSYNSPLHF.

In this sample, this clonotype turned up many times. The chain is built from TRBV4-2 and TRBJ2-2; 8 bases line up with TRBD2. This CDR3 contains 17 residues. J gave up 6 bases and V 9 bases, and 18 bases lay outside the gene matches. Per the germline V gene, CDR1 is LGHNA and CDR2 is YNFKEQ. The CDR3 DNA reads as TGTGCCAGTGGACCGGGTCCTCTAGGGACTAGGGCCGGGGAGCTGTTTTTT. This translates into CASGPGPLGTRAGELFF.

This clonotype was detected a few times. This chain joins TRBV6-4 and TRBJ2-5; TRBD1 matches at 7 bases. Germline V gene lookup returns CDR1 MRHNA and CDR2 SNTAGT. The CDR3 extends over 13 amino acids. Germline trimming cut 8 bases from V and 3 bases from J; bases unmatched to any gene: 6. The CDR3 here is CASLQGIEETQYF. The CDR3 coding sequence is TGTGCCAGCCTACAGGGGATCGAAGAGACCCAGTACTTC.

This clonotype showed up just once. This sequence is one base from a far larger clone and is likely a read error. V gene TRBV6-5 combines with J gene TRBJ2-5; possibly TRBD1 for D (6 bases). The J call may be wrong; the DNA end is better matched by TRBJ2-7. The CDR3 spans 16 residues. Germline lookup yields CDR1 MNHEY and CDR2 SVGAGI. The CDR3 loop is CASSYSSGTTPYEQYF. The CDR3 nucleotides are TGTGCCAGCAGTTACTCGTCCGGGACAACTCCTTACGAGCAGTACTTC.